The TCR beta chain under discussion was sequenced for a study of cytomegalovirus exposure and HLA in healthy donors. Overall study findings and caveats: Investigators reported 150 to 200 TCR beta chains as tied to cytomegalovirus.

PCR was performed using 60 Vbeta and 13 Jbeta primers. The repertoire was sequenced with immunoSEQ multiplex PCR; TCRdb's copy has only in-frame clones and lacks some. The sample holds 150,000 to 200,000 clones, approximately 80% seen once. Per the germline V gene, CDR1 is SGHTA and CDR2 is FQGNSA. After removal of 1 base from V and 1 base from J, the junction contained 4 bases not matched to a gene. CDR3 length: 17 residues. Though probably carrying unrecorded immune exposures, donors were nominally healthy at sampling. With respect to this clone: The antigen remains undetermined.

The receptor's source is a male donor in good health and CMV-seronegative. Sequences were obtained from PBMCs. The rearrangement joins TRBV7-2 to TRBJ1-5, with TRBD1 matching over 10 bases. This chain's CDR3 is CASSLGTGGISNQPQHF. CDR3 in DNA: TGTGCCAGCAGCTTAGGGACAGGGGGAATCAGCAATCAGCCCCAGCATTTT.